These 31 T cell receptor beta chains were sequenced from one sample in a study of CD8 T cells in Susac syndrome. Reverse transcription of roughly 0.5 to 1 ug RNA was carried out with random hexamers. TCRdb reanalysed the immunoSEQ multiplex PCR reads using MiXCR and keeps one entry per CDR3 protein. The top ten hold roughly 0.29% of the sample, which has 100,000 to 150,000 distinct CDR3 sequences, over 90% seen once. Sequencing was done on a sample of CD8+ T cells from PBMCs. Receptors originate from a human donor with multiple sclerosis.

The chain recombines TRBV9 with TRBJ2-1; 8 positions match TRBD2. This CDR3 has 16 amino acids. The junction had 12 bases not matched to a gene; V was cut back by 0 bases and J by 10 bases. Germline loops: CDR1 SGDLS, CDR2 YYNGEE. CDR3 coding DNA: TGTGCCAGCAGCGTAGGGGTTAGCGGGGTCCTCAAAGAGCAGTTCTTC. This sequence encodes CASSVGVSGVLKEQFF.

V and J are TRBV7-8 and TRBJ2-1; the D gene is possibly TRBD2 (5 bases). In germline, CDR1 is SGHVS, CDR2 FQNEAQ. V gave up 5 bases and J gave up 6 bases, with 11 bases separating them. This CDR3 spans 13 amino acids. The CDR3 DNA is TGTGCCAGCAGCCTGCGGACTCCCAATGAGCAGTTCTTC. It is translated as CASSLRTPNEQFF.

This clonotype has a single count. The rearrangement links TRBV5-1 to TRBJ2-1, with a weak D call TRBD2 (6 bases). V lost 4 bases and J lost 1, with 9 bases in between. The V gene's germline CDR1 is SGHRS and CDR2 YFSETQ. The CDR3 runs to 14 residues. For the CDR3, the DNA is TGCGCCAGCAGCCGACGGGAGTCCTACAATGAGCAGTTCTTC. Its translation: CASSRRESYNEQFF.

This clonotype appeared once. The rearrangement links TRBV7-8 to TRBJ2-5; maybe TRBD2 (6 bases). Looked up from germline, CDR1 is SGHVS and CDR2 is FQNEAQ. Trimming took 0 bases from V and 5 from J, leaving 10 bases between them. CDR3 length equals 14 residues. The CDR3 protein is CASSLARGRETQYF. The CDR3 region has the DNA TGTGCCAGCAGCTTAGCGCGGGGCCGGGAGACCCAGTACTTC.

V gene TRBV5-6 combines with J gene TRBJ2-6; D is unclear. V shed 1 base and J shed 4 bases, with 6 bases lying between them. Per the germline V gene, CDR1 is SGHDT and CDR2 is YYEEEE. The CDR3 is 14 amino acids. The CDR3 loop is CASSLLLGANVLTF. In nucleotides, the CDR3 is TGTGCCAGCAGCTTGCTTTTGGGGGCCAACGTCCTGACTTTC.

V and J are TRBV12-3 or TRBV12-4 and TRBJ1-2; the D gene is possibly TRBD1 (6 bases). This CDR3 has 14 amino acids. Trimming took 5 bases from V and 4 from J, leaving 14 bases between them. The chain's CDR3 is CASSRQGGGYGYTF. The DNA of the CDR3 is TGTGCCAGCAGTCGCCAGGGAGGGGGCTATGGCTACACCTTC.

V usage is TRBV7-9 and J usage is TRBJ2-7, with 7 bases matching TRBD2. The CDR3 runs 14 residues. Germline V gene lookup returns CDR1 SEHNR and CDR2 FQNEAQ (reference sequence). The V gene end was trimmed by 10 bases and the J gene end by 3 bases; junction bases not matched to a gene: 12. CDR3: CATSLGGALYEQYF. Here the CDR3 DNA reads TGTGCCACCTCCTTGGGAGGGGCCCTCTACGAGCAGTACTTC.

V is TRBV7-3 and J is TRBJ2-4, with 8 bases lining up with TRBD1. Germline V gene lookup returns CDR1 SGHTA and CDR2 FQGTGA. V trimming: 3 bases; J trimming: 8 bases; junction bases outside the gene matches: 6. The length of the CDR3 is 14 residues. CDR3 in amino acids: CASSFAGGRDIQYF. In nucleotides, the CDR3 is TGTGCCAGCAGCTTTGCAGGGGGCAGGGACATTCAGTACTTC.

This chain connects TRBV6-1 to TRBJ2-7; 11 positions agree with TRBD2. The germline V gene has CDR1 MNHNS and CDR2 SASEGT. J lost 4 bases, V lost 5 bases, and 7 bases had no gene match. There are 15 residues in the CDR3. The CDR3 protein is CASSKTSGSGYEQYV. The CDR3, as DNA: TGTGCCAGCAGTAAAACTAGCGGGAGTGGATACGAGCAGTACGTC.

CDR3 in amino acids: CSVPGGSSPGELFF. Here the CDR3 DNA reads TGCAGCGTGCCTGGTGGTAGCTCTCCCGGGGAGCTGTTTTTT. The chain links TRBV29-1 to TRBJ2-2; no firm D call. Germline V gene sequence: CDR1 SQVTM, CDR2 ANQGSEA. Trimming took off 6 bases at V and 6 bases at J, with 17 bases between the two ends. This CDR3 contains 14 residues.

The V and J genes are TRBV7-9 and TRBJ2-5, with D perhaps matching TRBD1 (5 bases). The CDR3 sequence is 14 residues long. V shed 5 bases and J shed 1 base, with 11 bases lying between them. Germline-derived CDR1 and CDR2 are SEHNR and FQNEAQ (reference sequence). The CDR3 DNA follows: TGTGCCAGCAGCGAAACTGGGGCCCAAGAGACCCAGTACTTC. Its protein product is CASSETGAQETQYF.

This chain uses TRBV12-3 or TRBV12-4 with TRBJ1-5; 8 nucleotides agree with TRBD1. The CDR3 is made up of 14 amino acids. The ends lost 6 bases at V and 7 bases at J; junction bases unmatched: 8. The CDR3 coding sequence is TGTGCCAGCAGCTCGGGACAGGCAATGCAGCCCCAGCATTTT. It translates to CASSSGQAMQPQHF.

The chain recombines TRBV30 with TRBJ1-1; possible D gene TRBD1, 5 bases. Looked up from germline, CDR1 is GTSNPN and CDR2 is SVGIG (reference sequence). Trimming cost V 3 bases and J 3 bases, with 17 bases left between them. The CDR3 has 15 residues. The CDR3, as DNA: TGTGCCTGGAGAGCCACCGGGACCTGGGACACTGAAGCTTTCTTT. Protein product: CAWRATGTWDTEAFF.

This chain uses TRBV10-3 with TRBJ2-3; TRBD2 might be the D (5 bases). V was clipped by 6 bases and J by 5 bases, with 15 bases between them. Germline V gene lookup returns CDR1 ENHRY and CDR2 SYGVKD. The CDR3 runs to 14 residues. The CDR3 protein is CAIRASRGLDTQYF. DNA of the CDR3: TGTGCCATCAGGGCGAGCCGGGGATTAGATACGCAGTATTTT.

The V call is TRBV6-1, the J call TRBJ2-1; maybe TRBD1 (5 bases). CDR1 is MNHNS and CDR2 is SASEGT in the germline V gene. V lost 6 bases and J 5 bases, leaving 20 bases between the germline ends. CDR3 size: 16 residues. The CDR3 loop reads CASSQMGRGFDNEQFF. Here the CDR3 DNA reads TGTGCCAGCAGCCAAATGGGGCGCGGTTTTGACAATGAGCAGTTCTTC.

The J gene is TRBJ2-4, the V gene TRBV24-1; 8 bases are a match to TRBD1. The CDR3 runs 15 residues. The ends lost 6 bases at V and 6 bases at J; junction bases unmatched: 9. CDR1 is KGHDR, CDR2 SFDVKD, per germline. CDR3 DNA: TGTGCCACCAGTCCAGGGGGCGTCTTTGGAAACATTCAGTACTTC. It encodes CATSPGGVFGNIQYF.

The V gene is TRBV7-9, the J gene TRBJ2-7, with D unresolved. This CDR3 is 12 amino acids long. Germline V gene lookup returns CDR1 SEHNR and CDR2 FQNEAQ (reference sequence). Trimming shortened V by 5 bases and J by 2 bases, and 7 bases separated the two germline ends. The CDR3 DNA is TGTGCCAGCAGCCCACAAGCCTACGAGCAGTACTTC. Translating it yields CASSPQAYEQYF.

The V and J genes are TRBV6-5 and TRBJ1-2; tentative D call: TRBD1 (5 bases). Between the trimmed V and J ends, which lost 8 bases and 0 bases, there was a span of 16 bases. This CDR3 is built from 15 residues. CDR1 is MNHEY and CDR2 is SVGAGI in the germline V gene. CDR3 sequence (DNA): TGTGCCAGCTCTCCGGGACCGAATACTAACTATGGCTACACCTTC. It encodes CASSPGPNTNYGYTF.

The chain employs TRBV24-1 and TRBJ2-1; D gene unclear. Germline V lookup: CDR1 KGHDR, CDR2 SFDVKD. The CDR3 spans 15 residues. The V end lost 0 bases, the J end lost 5 bases, and 10 bases lay between the germline ends. CDR3 sequence: CATSDLVDNHNEQFF. Written as DNA, the CDR3 is TGTGCCACCAGTGATTTGGTCGACAATCACAATGAGCAGTTCTTC.

The genes are TRBV12-3 or TRBV12-4 and TRBJ2-1; TRBD2 aligns across 11 bases. The CDR3 contains 15 residues. Germline trimming cut 5 bases from V and 8 bases from J; bases unmatched to any gene: 8. CDR3 sequence (DNA): TGTGCCAGCAGTCCGGCTAGCGGGGGGAGCGATGAGCAGTTCTTC. It specifies CASSPASGGSDEQFF.

The V and J genes are TRBV12-3 or TRBV12-4 and TRBJ2-7, with unresolved D. Trimming removed 5 bases from V and 3 bases from J, with 14 bases in between. This CDR3 spans 14 amino acids. The CDR3 DNA is TGTGCCAGCAGTGGGGTCCGGTACCTCTACGAGCAGTACTTC. Amino acids: CASSGVRYLYEQYF.

In the case of this clonotype: Mismatch with germline at one junction end may stem from a read error. The V call is TRBV5-1, the J call TRBJ2-2; 7 bases are a match to TRBD1. Germline assignment: CDR1 SGHRS and CDR2 YFSETQ. The CDR3 runs 15 residues. Here the CDR3 DNA reads TGCGCCAGCAGCTCCGACAGGGCCCACACCCGGGAGCTGTTTTTT. This encodes CASSSDRAHTRELFF.

V usage is TRBV20-1 and J usage is TRBJ1-2; possible D gene TRBD1, 6 bases. The CDR3 has 10 amino acids. V lost 6 bases to trimming and J lost 8 bases, with 10 bases between them. The germline gives CDR1 DFQATT, CDR2 SNEGSKA (reference sequence). CDR3 bases: TGCAGTGCAACAGGGCACGGCTACACCTTC. Protein sequence: CSATGHGYTF.

This clonotype was detected once. The chain uses TRBV6-2 or TRBV6-3 and TRBJ2-7, with D maybe TRBD2 (5 bases). V lost 6 bases to trimming and J lost 3 bases, with 6 bases between them. CDR3 length: 11 residues. Germline CDR1 and CDR2: MNHEY and SVGEGT. The DNA for the CDR3 is TGTGCCAGCAGAGAGGGCTACGAGCAGTACTTC. Amino acids: CASREGYEQYF.

The chain carries TRBV7-3 and TRBJ2-7, with 7 bases matching TRBD1. There are 14 residues in the CDR3. The junction had 5 bases not matched to a gene; V was cut back by 3 bases and J by 3 bases. Looked up from germline, CDR1 is SGHTA and CDR2 is FQGTGA. CDR3 coding DNA: TGTGCCAGCAGCTTGTCCGGGACAGACTACGAGCAGTACTTC. It is translated as CASSLSGTDYEQYF.

V is TRBV11-2 and J is TRBJ1-2; D unresolved. Germline CDR1 SGHAT, CDR2 FQNNGV. CDR3 length: 14 residues. V was clipped by 1 base and J by 3 bases, with 9 bases between them. The CDR3 DNA sequence: TGTGCCAGCAGCTTAGCGGCGGGTCACTATGGCTACACCTTC. It encodes CASSLAAGHYGYTF.

In this sample, this clonotype turned up a few times. This chain connects TRBV7-9 to TRBJ1-5; no reliable D call. The CDR3 totals 12 residues. Trimming stripped 1 base from V and 5 bases from J, with 3 bases between. Germline CDR1 reads SEHNR; CDR2 reads FQNEAQ (reference sequence). CDR3 residues: CASSLVDQPQHF. CDR3 nucleotide sequence: TGTGCCAGCAGCTTAGTGGATCAGCCCCAGCATTTT.

The V call is TRBV6-6, the J call TRBJ2-5; no clear D gene. This CDR3 spans 14 amino acids. Germline V gene sequence: CDR1 MNHNY, CDR2 SVGAGI (reference sequence). Trimming shortened V by 5 bases and J by 2 bases, and 12 bases separated the two germline ends. In DNA form, the CDR3 reads TGTGCCAGCAGTCCAAGACGGAAACAAGAGACCCAGTACTTC. The encoded protein is CASSPRRKQETQYF.

V and J are TRBV14 and TRBJ2-3; D could derive from TRBD1 or TRBD2 (5 bases each). Trimming cost V 3 bases and J 9 bases, with 7 bases left between them. The CDR3 extends over 11 amino acids. The germline CDR1 and CDR2 sequences are SGHDN and FVKESK. CDR3 region: CASSHGATQYF. The CDR3 DNA reads as TGTGCCAGCAGCCACGGGGCGACGCAGTATTTT.

The genes are TRBV24-1 and TRBJ2-3; 8 bases map to TRBD2. V was clipped by 7 bases and J by 4 bases; unmatched bases: 9. The CDR3 extends over 15 amino acids. CDR1 and CDR2 from the germline V gene are KGHDR and SFDVKD. As DNA, the CDR3 is TGTGCCACCAGGGGCCGCGGGGGGAGCCCAGATACGCAGTATTTT. Protein: CATRGRGGSPDTQYF.

This clonotype was recorded once. J is TRBJ2-2 and V is TRBV4-1; no definite D call. Trimming stripped 3 bases from V and 8 bases from J, with 7 bases between. The germline CDR1 and CDR2 sequences are MGHRA and YSYEKL. This CDR3 is built from 12 residues. The DNA of the CDR3 is TGCGCCAGCAGCCAGCCGTATGGGGAGCTGTTTTTT. It yields the protein CASSQPYGELFF.